Listed below are T cell receptor beta chains from one sample, sequenced in a study of OX40 agonist ivuxolimab in advanced cancers. Here immunoSEQ multiplex PCR was the method, and the copy in TCRdb shows in-frame clones only, minus some. This table holds some 35,000 clones, around 79% found once. This specimen was CD4+ or CD8+ T cells sorted from blood, taken in a trial of the OX40 agonist ivuxolimab. Receptors originate from an adult with an advanced solid tumor such as melanoma, head and neck, liver or kidney cancer. Both conserved end residues are part of each CDR3. The D gene is left open where the match is weak. Size is omitted from some rows. Given values are once, few, many or a class for expanded clones.

v_call	clone_size	j_call	d_call	cdr3_aa	cdr3_nt
TRBV9	.	TRBJ2-3	.	CASSIRSSTDTQYF	TGTGCCAGCAGCATACGTTCTAGCACAGATACGCAGTATTTT
TRBV29-1	.	TRBJ2-7	.	CSVEVVNEQYF	TGCAGCGTTGAAGTAGTGAACGAGCAGTACTTC
TRBV7-9	.	TRBJ2-7	TRBD2	CASSAPGGEGKKYF	TGTGCCAGCAGCGCCCCCGGCGGGGAGGGAAAAAAGTACTTC
TRBV2	.	TRBJ2-5	.	CASNLNPLVNYLEETQYF	TGTGCCAGCAATCTTAACCCACTCGTTAATTACCTGGAAGAGACCCAGTACTTC
TRBV19	.	TRBJ2-7	TRBD1	CASSPWTGNPYEQYF	TGTGCCAGTAGTCCGTGGACAGGAAATCCCTACGAGCAGTACTTC
TRBV4-1	.	TRBJ2-7	.	CASSQGGSYEQYF	TGCGCCAGCAGCCAAGGCGGTAGCTACGAGCAGTACTTC
TRBV29-1	.	TRBJ1-1	.	CSVEEGVSEAFF	TGCAGCGTGGAGGAGGGGGTCTCTGAAGCTTTCTTT
TRBV9	.	TRBJ1-5	.	CASSVEGGNQPQHF	TGTGCCAGCAGCGTAGAAGGGGGCAATCAGCCCCAGCATTTT
TRBV11-2	few	TRBJ1-5	.	CASSSLRGTNQPQHF	TGTGCCAGCAGCTCGCTGAGGGGGACTAATCAGCCCCAGCATTTT
TRBV30	.	TRBJ2-3	.	CACKLGTSTDTQYF	TGTGCCTGTAAGCTCGGAACTAGCACAGATACGCAGTATTTT
TRBV5-1	.	TRBJ2-7	.	CASSLVGALYEQYF	TGCGCCAGCAGCTTGGTGGGAGCTCTCTACGAGCAGTACTTC
TRBV18	.	TRBJ1-2	.	CASSPRLEGDHGYTF	TGTGCCAGCTCACCAAGACTTGAGGGGGATCATGGCTACACCTTC
TRBV11-2	.	TRBJ2-7	TRBD1	CASSLVRDRLTYEQYF	TGTGCCAGCAGCTTAGTCCGGGACAGGTTGACCTACGAGCAGTACTTC
TRBV6-1	.	TRBJ1-2	TRBD1	CASSELTGLRYTF	TGTGCCAGCAGTGAATTGACAGGGCTTCGCTACACCTTC
TRBV5-8	.	TRBJ2-2	.	CASSLDPRVIGELFF	TGTGCCAGCAGCTTAGACCCCAGGGTTATCGGGGAGCTGTTTTTT
TRBV5-1	.	TRBJ2-2	TRBD2	CASSPRTSGGTTGELFF	TGCGCCAGCAGCCCCCGGACTAGCGGGGGGACCACCGGGGAGCTGTTTTTT
TRBV6-5	.	TRBJ2-5	.	CASSYDRLVETQYF	TGTGCCAGCAGTTACGACAGGCTGGTTGAGACCCAGTACTTC
TRBV7-9	once	TRBJ1-1	.	CASSPAYQGLMTEAFF	TGTGCCAGCAGCCCAGCTTATCAGGGGCTCATGACTGAAGCTTTCTTT
TRBV15	few	TRBJ1-3	.	CATSRYSGSNSGNTIYF	TGTGCCACCAGCAGATACAGCGGCAGCAACTCTGGAAACACCATATATTTT
TRBV4-1	.	TRBJ2-7	TRBD2	CASSRGLAGGPIEQYF	TGCGCCAGCAGCCGAGGACTAGCGGGGGGGCCCATCGAGCAGTACTTC
TRBV5-1	.	TRBJ2-3	.	CASSSTSGTQYF	TGCGCCAGCAGCTCTACCTCGGGTACGCAGTATTTT
TRBV5-1	few	TRBJ1-5	TRBD1	CASSLGGQGLSNQPQHF	TGCGCCAGCAGCTTGGGTGGACAGGGGCTTTCCAATCAGCCCCAGCATTTT
TRBV29-1	.	TRBJ2-3	TRBD2	CSLQRGPSTDTQYF	TGCAGCTTGCAGCGGGGGCCAAGCACAGATACGCAGTATTTT
TRBV7-2	.	TRBJ2-3	.	CASSPPVADTQYF	TGTGCCAGCAGCCCACCCGTAGCAGATACGCAGTATTTT
TRBV11-2	.	TRBJ1-3	.	CASSPRTSGNTIYF	TGTGCCAGCAGCCCGAGGACTTCTGGAAACACCATATATTTT
TRBV9	.	TRBJ1-1	.	CASSVGALNTEAFF	TGTGCCAGCAGCGTAGGAGCTCTGAACACTGAAGCTTTCTTT